This entry lists 19 T cell receptor beta chains sequenced from one sample in a study of shared clonotypes between healthy human individuals. The table came from immunoSEQ multiplex PCR; TCRdb's copy has only in-frame clones and leaves some out. The data contain around 2,000,000 clones, about 95% of them seen just once; the ten biggest clones take up around 1.1%. Terminally differentiated effector memory CD45RA+ cells were excluded from the naive CD8 cells, which were CD45RO-negative and positively selected for CCR7. The sample was naive CD8+ T cells sorted from blood. The receptors originated from a young man in good health.

The rearrangement links TRBV4-1 to TRBJ2-1; D call uncertain. V gave up 1 base and J gave up 0 bases, with 10 bases separating them. The CDR3 spans 16 residues. The germline V gene encodes CDR1 MGHRA and CDR2 YSYEKL. CDR3: CASSQVHGSSYNEQFF. CDR3 coding DNA: TGCGCCAGCAGCCAAGTTCACGGTAGCTCCTACAATGAGCAGTTCTTC.

The J gene is TRBJ2-5, the V gene TRBV9; 7 nucleotides agree with TRBD1. There are 15 residues in the CDR3. V dropped 0 bases and J dropped 5; count of bases not matched to a gene: 7. The germline V gene encodes CDR1 SGDLS and CDR2 YYNGEE. The DNA of the CDR3 is TGTGCCAGCAGCGTAGACCCCGGACAGGTGGAGACCCAGTACTTC. This codes for CASSVDPGQVETQYF.

V usage is TRBV18 and J usage is TRBJ1-6; the D is unclear. Trimming left V 3 bases short and J 6 bases short, with 12 bases between. CDR1 and CDR2 from the germline V gene are KGHSH and LQKENI. The CDR3 totals 15 residues. The CDR3 DNA sequence: TGTGCCAGCTCACCCGAGATAAAGGCTAATTCACCCCTCCACTTT. Protein product: CASSPEIKANSPLHF. Full variable domain (rest looked up from reference TRBV18 and TRBJ1-6): NAGVMQNPRHLVRRRGQEARLRCSPMKGHSHVYWYRQLPEEGLKFMVYLQKENIIDESGMPKERFSAEFPKEGPSILRIQQVVRGDSAAYFCASSPEIKANSPLHFGNGTRLTVT.

This rearrangement joins TRBV15 to TRBJ2-7; D is uncertain. Germline V lookup: CDR1 LNHNV, CDR2 YYDKDF (reference sequence). The CDR3 runs 16 residues. V shed 4 bases and J shed 3 bases, with 19 bases lying between them. The CDR3 DNA sequence: TGTGCCACCAGCACTTTAGGCCAGGACCCCATCTACGAGCAGTACTTC. Protein product: CATSTLGQDPIYEQYF.

A single count supports this clone. The chain is built from TRBV30 and TRBJ1-2; 9 bases map to TRBD1. There are 14 residues in the CDR3. Germline trimming cut 3 bases from V and 8 bases from J; bases unmatched to any gene: 10. Germline-derived CDR1 and CDR2 are GTSNPN and SVGIG (reference sequence). In DNA, the CDR3 is TGTGCCTGGAGCGGAGGGGACAGGGCAGGGGGCTACACCTTC. Residues: CAWSGGDRAGGYTF.

This clone appeared a few times. The chain recombines TRBV9 with TRBJ1-2, with D hard to call. The CDR3 sequence is 14 residues long. Looked up from germline, CDR1 is SGDLS and CDR2 is YYNGEE. V shed 3 bases and J shed 1 base, with 10 bases lying between them. CDR3 in DNA: TGTGCCAGCAGCGGGGAAACAAGTAACTATGGCTACACCTTC. Translation: CASSGETSNYGYTF.

This chain connects TRBV7-8 to TRBJ2-2; unclear D gene. The germline V gene has CDR1 SGHVS and CDR2 FQNEAQ. The CDR3 has 15 residues. Between the trimmed V and J ends, which lost 0 bases and 5 bases, there was a span of 10 bases. The CDR3 spells CASSLAGQGTGELFF. CDR3 bases: TGTGCCAGCAGCTTAGCGGGCCAAGGGACCGGGGAGCTGTTTTTT.

The V and J genes are TRBV27 and TRBJ1-2; D is ambiguous. Germline CDR1 is MNHEY and CDR2 is SMNVEV (reference sequence). This CDR3 region has 13 residues. With 5 bases removed from V and 0 bases from J, the gap between germline ends came to 7 bases. This chain's CDR3 is CASSAYANYGYTF. The CDR3 bases are TGTGCCAGCAGTGCGTACGCTAACTATGGCTACACCTTC.

The chain combines TRBV4-3 with TRBJ2-5, with 8 bases that match TRBD2. The V and J ends lost 3 bases and 4 bases, in that order; junction bases with no gene match: 1. Per germline, CDR1 LGHNA and CDR2 YSLEER. The CDR3 sequence is 13 residues long. CDR3 amino acids: CASSHGLAETQYF. The CDR3, as DNA: TGCGCCAGCAGCCACGGACTAGCAGAGACCCAGTACTTC.

The chain uses TRBV6-1 and TRBJ2-1; TRBD2 matches 9 bases. CDR3 size: 13 residues. Germline CDR1 MNHNS, CDR2 SASEGT. The V and J ends lost 1 base and 10 bases, in that order; junction bases with no gene match: 2. DNA for the CDR3: TGTGCCAGCAGTGAAGACCTAGCGGGAGAGCAGTTCTTC. Translating it yields CASSEDLAGEQFF.

The chain is built from TRBV6-1 and TRBJ2-7, with 7 bases that match TRBD2. The CDR3 totals 15 residues. The germline V gene encodes CDR1 MNHNS and CDR2 SASEGT. The V gene end was trimmed by 5 bases and the J gene end by 3 bases; junction bases not matched to a gene: 10. The CDR3 loop is CASSLGEGVVYEQYF. The CDR3 DNA follows: TGTGCCAGCAGTCTAGGGGAGGGTGTTGTCTACGAGCAGTACTTC.

On this clone: Within the sample, other DNA sequences also encode this same CDR3. This sequence joins TRBV10-2 and TRBJ2-7; the match to TRBD2 covers 13 bases. Trimming cost V 3 bases and J 2 bases; bases outside gene matches: 1. The CDR3 has 15 residues. The germline V gene has CDR1 WSHSY and CDR2 SAAADI. CDR3 loop: CASSEGTSGTYEQYF. DNA for the CDR3: TGCGCCAGCAGTGAAGGGACTAGCGGGACCTACGAGCAGTACTTC.

This chain joins TRBV6-1 and TRBJ1-6; no clear D. The V and J ends lost 0 bases and 9 bases respectively, with 15 bases between them. CDR3 length: 16 amino acids. Looked up from germline, CDR1 is MNHNS and CDR2 is SASEGT. The CDR3 bases are TGTGCCAGCAGTGAAGCGCTTCCCGACATTACTTCACCCCTCCACTTT. It yields the protein CASSEALPDITSPLHF.

This chain links TRBV30 with TRBJ2-1; possibly TRBD2 for D (6 bases). This CDR3 is built from 17 residues. The germline gives CDR1 GTSNPN, CDR2 SVGIG (reference sequence). V was shortened by 0 bases and J by 0 bases, with 15 bases between the two germline ends. CDR3 nucleotides: TGTGCCTGGAGTGTACGGGGGACGGTAAGCTCCTACAATGAGCAGTTCTTC. It specifies CAWSVRGTVSSYNEQFF.

This chain joins TRBV28 and TRBJ1-2; 10 bases agree with TRBD1. The J segment lost 8 bases and the V segment lost 6 bases, leaving 21 bases of the junction unmatched. The CDR3 is 18 amino acids. Germline-derived CDR1 and CDR2 are MDHEN and SYDVKM. The CDR3 DNA sequence: TGTGCCAGCAGCCTTTTCCGGGACAGGGGTGCCTTCGAGGGAGGCTACACCTTC. Translating it yields CASSLFRDRGAFEGGYTF.

V is TRBV30 and J is TRBJ2-1; D unclear. The length of the CDR3 is 15 residues. CDR1 and CDR2 (germline): GTSNPN, SVGIG (reference sequence). V lost 1 base, J lost 0 bases, and 10 bases lay in between. The CDR3 coding sequence is TGTGCCTGGAGTGAAGGCAGCTTCTCCTACAATGAGCAGTTCTTC. Translating gives CAWSEGSFSYNEQFF.

This clone was recorded once. The rearrangement joins TRBV27 to TRBJ2-7, with D perhaps matching TRBD1 or TRBD2 (7 bases each). CDR3 length: 15 amino acids. Trimming removed 5 bases from V and 8 bases from J, with 22 bases in between. Germline V gene data show CDR1 as MNHEY and CDR2 as SMNVEV (reference sequence). This CDR3 reads CASSPQGGGGLKQYF. The CDR3 bases are TGTGCCAGCAGTCCCCAGGGAGGGGGCGGTTTGAAGCAGTACTTC.

The V gene is TRBV28, the J gene TRBJ1-1, with D maybe TRBD1 (6 bases). Germline-derived CDR1 and CDR2 are MDHEN and SYDVKM. The CDR3 contains 16 residues. Trimming took off 2 bases at V and 0 bases at J, with 13 bases between the two ends. Written as DNA, the CDR3 is TGTGCCAGCAGTTTAGTCGGGGGGCATATGAACACTGAAGCTTTCTTT. Translated, it gives CASSLVGGHMNTEAFF.

The chain uses TRBV27 and TRBJ2-7; 9 bases map to TRBD1. There are 14 residues in the CDR3. Germline CDR1 and CDR2: MNHEY and SMNVEV (reference sequence). Trimming removed 6 bases from V and 5 bases from J; junction bases left unmatched: 8. This chain's CDR3 is CASSYGTGPHEQYF. The CDR3 bases are TGTGCCAGCAGCTACGGGACAGGGCCCCACGAGCAGTACTTC.